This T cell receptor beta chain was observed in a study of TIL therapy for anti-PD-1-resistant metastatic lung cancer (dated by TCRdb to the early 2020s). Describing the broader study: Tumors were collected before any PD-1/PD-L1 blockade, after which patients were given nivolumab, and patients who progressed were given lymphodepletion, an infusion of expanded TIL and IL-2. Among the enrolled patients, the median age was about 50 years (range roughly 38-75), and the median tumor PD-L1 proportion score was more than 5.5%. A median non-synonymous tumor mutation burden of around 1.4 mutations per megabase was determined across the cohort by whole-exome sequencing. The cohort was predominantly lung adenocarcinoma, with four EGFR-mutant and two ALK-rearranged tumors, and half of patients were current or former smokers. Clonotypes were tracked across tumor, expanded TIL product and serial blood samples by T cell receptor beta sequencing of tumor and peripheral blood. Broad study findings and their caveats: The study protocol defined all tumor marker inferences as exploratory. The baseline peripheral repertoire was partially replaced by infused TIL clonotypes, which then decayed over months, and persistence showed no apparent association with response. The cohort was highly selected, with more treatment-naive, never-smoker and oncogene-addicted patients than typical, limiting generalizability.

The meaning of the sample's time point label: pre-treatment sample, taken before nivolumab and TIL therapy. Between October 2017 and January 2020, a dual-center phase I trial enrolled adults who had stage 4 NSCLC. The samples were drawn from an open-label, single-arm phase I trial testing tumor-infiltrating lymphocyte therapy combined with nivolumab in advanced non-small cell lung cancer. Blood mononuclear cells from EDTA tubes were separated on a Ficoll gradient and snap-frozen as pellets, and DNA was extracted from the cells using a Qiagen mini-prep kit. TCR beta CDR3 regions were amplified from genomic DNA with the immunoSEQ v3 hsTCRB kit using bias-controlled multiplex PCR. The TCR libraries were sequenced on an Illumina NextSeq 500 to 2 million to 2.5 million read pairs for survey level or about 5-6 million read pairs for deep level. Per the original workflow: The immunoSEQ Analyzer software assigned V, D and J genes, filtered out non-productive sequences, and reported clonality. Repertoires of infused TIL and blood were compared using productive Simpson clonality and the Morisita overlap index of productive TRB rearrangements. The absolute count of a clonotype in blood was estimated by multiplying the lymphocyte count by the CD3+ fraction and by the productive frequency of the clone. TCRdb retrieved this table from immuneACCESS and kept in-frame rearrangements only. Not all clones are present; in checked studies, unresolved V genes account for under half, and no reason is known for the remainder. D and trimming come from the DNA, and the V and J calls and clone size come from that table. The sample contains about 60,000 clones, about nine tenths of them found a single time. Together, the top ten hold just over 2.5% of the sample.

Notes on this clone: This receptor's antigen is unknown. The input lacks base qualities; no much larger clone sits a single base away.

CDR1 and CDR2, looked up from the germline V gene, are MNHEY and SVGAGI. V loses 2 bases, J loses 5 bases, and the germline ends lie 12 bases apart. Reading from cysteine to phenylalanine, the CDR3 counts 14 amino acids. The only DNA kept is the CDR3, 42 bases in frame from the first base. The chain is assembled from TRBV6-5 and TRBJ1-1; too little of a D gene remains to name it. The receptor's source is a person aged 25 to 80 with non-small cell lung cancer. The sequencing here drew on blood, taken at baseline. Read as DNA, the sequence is TGTGCCAGCAGTTACGCTTGGTTGGGGACTGAAGCTTTCTTT. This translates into CASSYAWLGTEAFF.